Sequencing of this TCR beta chain was carried out in a study of T cell repertoires in ileal Crohn's disease. Study-wide results and limits: Compared with non-smokers, active smokers at surgery showed more clonal expansions. Every patient over 26.8% clonality showed endoscopic recurrence.

Indicated time point: neoterminal ileum biopsy at postoperative endoscopy, about 6 months after surgery. Included were adult ileal or ileocolonic Crohn's patients indicated for ileocolonic resection. As concerns this clone: The antigen remains unidentified.

V was pared by 5 bases and J by 7 bases, with 12 bases between. CDR3 length: 13 amino acids. Germline V gives CDR1 SGHAT, CDR2 FQNNGV. TCRdb's table, derived via immunoSEQ multiplex PCR, lists solely in-frame clones and lacks some. The sample has roughly 5,600 clones, approximately 84% seen once; the top ten hold roughly 36%. The sequenced sample consisted of ileal tissue. J is TRBJ1-5 and V is TRBV11-2, with D perhaps TRBD1 (6 bases). This receptor was taken from an adult with Crohn's disease. CDR3 in amino acids: CASSIRGGQPQHF. The DNA for the CDR3 is TGTGCCAGCAGCATTCGGGGGGGCCAGCCCCAGCATTTT.